These 14 T cell receptor beta chains share one sample of origin, sequenced in a study of early T cells in non-severe SARS-CoV-2 infection. One entry per CDR3 protein results from TCRdb running MiXCR on the 5' RACE reads. The profile shows 40,000 to 60,000 distinct CDR3 sequences, around 7.7% of them singletons. The sample comprised whole blood. These receptors were obtained from an adult who was a healthcare worker with PCR-confirmed SARS-CoV-2 infection or an uninfected control (not recorded which).

In this sample, this clonotype turned up many times. This CDR3 is CASGGQGFTEAFF. The CDR3 DNA reads as TGTGCCAGCGGGGGACAGGGCTTCACTGAAGCTTTCTTT. The gene calls are TRBV9 and TRBJ1-1, with 9 bases matching TRBD1. CDR3 length: 13 amino acids. Germline V gene data show CDR1 as SGDLS and CDR2 as YYNGEE. The trim removed 7 bases at V and 4 bases at J, leaving 5 bases unmatched.

This clonotype was seen repeatedly, ten times or more. This chain links TRBV18 with TRBJ1-1, with D tentatively TRBD1 (5 bases). This CDR3 contains 15 residues. Trimming took 3 bases from V and 0 from J, leaving 11 bases between them. CDR1 is KGHSH and CDR2 is LQKENI in the germline V gene. The CDR3 is CASSPRDGLNTEAFF. The CDR3 DNA follows: TGTGCCAGCTCACCCCGGGACGGGCTGAACACTGAAGCTTTCTTT.

The chain uses TRBV10-2 and TRBJ1-4, with D unclear. The length of the CDR3 is 13 residues. The V end lost 5 bases, the J end lost 10 bases, and 14 bases lay between the germline ends. Germline-derived CDR1 and CDR2 are WSHSY and SAAADI. The CDR3 DNA is TGCGCCAGCAGTCGGTCTGAGGCGGCAAAACTGTTTTTT. The encoded protein is CASSRSEAAKLFF.

This clonotype was found many times. Compared with germline, one end of the junction differs, possibly owing to a read error. J is TRBJ1-1 and V is TRBV5-1, with a weak D call TRBD1 (6 bases). The V gene's germline CDR1 is SGHRS and CDR2 YFSETQ. The length of the CDR3 is 13 residues. The CDR3 spells CASSFTGNPEAFF. The DNA of the CDR3 is TGCGCCAGCAGCTTTACAGGGAACCCTGAAGCTTTCTTT.

The V gene is TRBV12-3 or TRBV12-4, the J gene TRBJ2-7; D possibly corresponds to TRBD1 (6 bases). This CDR3 comprises 14 residues. V dropped 3 bases and J dropped 0 bases, with 9 bases sitting between them. This CDR3 is CASSFTGTSYEQYF. The CDR3 DNA is TGTGCCAGCAGTTTCACAGGGACCTCCTACGAGCAGTACTTC.

Ten or more counts support this clonotype. The CDR3 spells CASSYPSQPQHF. The CDR3 DNA reads as TGTGCCAGCAGTTATCCCTCTCAGCCCCAGCATTTT. This sequence joins TRBV6-6 and TRBJ1-5; D remains ambiguous. Germline V lookup: CDR1 MNHNY, CDR2 SVGAGI (reference sequence). The CDR3 is 12 residues long. The V and J ends lost 3 bases and 6 bases respectively, with 6 bases between them.

This clonotype was seen at least ten times. The chain employs TRBV28 and TRBJ2-1; D remains ambiguous. Per the germline V gene, CDR1 is MDHEN and CDR2 is SYDVKM. V dropped 6 bases and J dropped 10 bases, with 13 bases sitting between them. The CDR3 extends over 12 amino acids. CDR3: CASSPHLYEQFF. In nucleotides, the CDR3 is TGTGCCAGCAGCCCCCATTTGTACGAGCAGTTCTTC.

This clonotype has just a few counts. The genes are TRBV20-1 and TRBJ2-3; possibly TRBD1 or TRBD2 for D (6 bases each). Per germline, CDR1 DFQATT and CDR2 SNEGSKA (reference sequence). With 3 bases removed from V and 4 bases from J, the gap between germline ends came to 11 bases. This CDR3 contains 13 residues. The CDR3 region is CSASGGPPDTQYF. The CDR3 nucleotides are TGCAGTGCTAGCGGGGGCCCACCAGATACGCAGTATTTT.

This rearrangement joins TRBV5-5 to TRBJ1-4, with 8 bases fitting TRBD1. Trimming at V came to 3 bases and at J to 0 bases, leaving 1 base not matched to a gene. Germline V gene lookup returns CDR1 SGHKS and CDR2 YYEKEE (reference sequence). This CDR3 comprises 15 residues. CDR3 loop: CASSSRGPTNEKLFF. Written as DNA, the CDR3 is TGTGCCAGCAGCTCCAGGGGGCCAACTAATGAAAAACTGTTTTTT.

This clonotype came up a few times. V usage is TRBV20-1 and J usage is TRBJ2-5; D may be TRBD1 or TRBD2 (5 bases each). The CDR3 contains 13 residues. V shed 7 bases and J shed 2 bases, with 14 bases lying between them. Germline V CDR1 and CDR2: DFQATT, SNEGSKA (reference sequence). CDR3 bases: TGCAGTGTAGGTTCCGGGGCTCAAGAGACCCAGTACTTC. Translated, it gives CSVGSGAQETQYF.

This clonotype was detected many times. This rearrangement joins TRBV7-2 to TRBJ1-1, with a weak D call TRBD1 (6 bases). This CDR3 region has 19 residues. V was shortened by 6 bases and J by 5 bases, with 31 bases between the two germline ends. Germline V gives CDR1 SGHTA, CDR2 FQGNSA. Here the CDR3 DNA reads TGTGCCAGCAGAGATACTATGACAAAACAGGGAAGTGCGGTTACTGAAGCTTTCTTT. Translation gives CASRDTMTKQGSAVTEAFF.

There are many counts of this clonotype. The CDR3 bases are TGCAGTGCTAGATCTGTAGCAACCTACGAGCAGTACTTC. This translates into CSARSVATYEQYF. The chain carries TRBV20-1 and TRBJ2-7; D is undetermined. Trimming cost V 2 bases and J 2 bases, with 10 bases left between them. Germline CDR1 is DFQATT and CDR2 is SNEGSKA (reference sequence). The CDR3 spans 13 residues.

This clonotype was observed many times. The rearrangement uses TRBV12-3 or TRBV12-4 and TRBJ2-3; 7 bases match TRBD2. The CDR3 extends over 15 amino acids. Trimming took 3 bases from V and 0 from J; bases not matched to a gene: 3. CDR3 sequence: CASSLGGDSTDTQYF. As DNA, the CDR3 is TGTGCCAGCAGTTTGGGGGGGGACAGCACAGATACGCAGTATTTT.

This clonotype appeared many times. V usage is TRBV7-3 and J usage is TRBJ1-1; D is perhaps TRBD1 (6 bases). From germline, CDR1 is SGHTA and CDR2 FQGTGA. This CDR3 is built from 14 residues. Deletions cut 6 bases from V and 4 bases from J, with 15 bases between. Here the CDR3 reads CASSYPGGRTEAFF. CDR3 coding DNA: TGTGCCAGCAGTTATCCCGGGGGCCGCACTGAAGCTTTCTTT.